A single sample gave rise to the 5 T cell receptor beta chains below, sequenced in a study of response to subunit inactivated influenza vaccine. Each CDR3 protein is one row after TCRdb ran MiXCR on the RT-PCR reads. The sample carries approximately 520,000 distinct CDR3 sequences, less than 30% recorded once. This material consisted of CD4+ T cells sorted from PBMCs, taken more than 4 days after vaccination. The receptors here all came from a middle-aged man who received an inactivated influenza vaccine.

This clonotype was counted between two and nine times. The rearrangement uses TRBV15 and TRBJ2-3; D remains ambiguous. The germline CDR1 and CDR2 sequences are LNHNV and YYDKDF (reference sequence). The CDR3 sequence is 15 residues long. Trimming took off 2 bases at V and 0 bases at J, with 9 bases between the two ends. CDR3: CATSRPRLSTDTQYF. DNA of the CDR3: TGTGCCACCAGCAGACCCCGTCTTAGCACAGATACGCAGTATTTT.

Here the CDR3 reads CASSYMGYNEQFF. CDR3 sequence (DNA): TGTGCCAGCAGTTACATGGGGTACAATGAGCAGTTCTTC. The chain has TRBV6-5 and TRBJ2-1; D is unresolved. This CDR3 has 13 residues. Looked up from germline, CDR1 is MNHEY and CDR2 is SVGAGI. V was pared by 2 bases and J by 4 bases, with 6 bases between.

This clonotype has a handful of counts. The chain combines TRBV29-1 with TRBJ2-5; D gene uncertain. Germline V gene sequence: CDR1 SQVTM, CDR2 ANQGSEA. V gave up 7 bases and J gave up 1 base, with 7 bases separating them. The CDR3 loop spans 11 amino acids. The CDR3 sequence: CSAGPQETQYF. The CDR3 DNA reads as TGCAGCGCCGGGCCCCAAGAGACCCAGTACTTC.

The genes are TRBV7-8 and TRBJ2-1; the match to TRBD2 covers 7 bases. V shed 4 bases and J 7 bases; nucleotides not matched to a gene: 10. CDR1 and CDR2 (germline): SGHVS, FQNEAQ. This CDR3 contains 15 residues. The CDR3 spells CASSSVGREANEQFF. The CDR3, as DNA: TGTGCCAGCAGCTCGGTCGGCCGGGAGGCAAATGAGCAGTTCTTC. Drawing the rest from reference TRBV7-8 and TRBJ2-1, the complete variable domain is GAGVSQSPRYKVAKRGQDVALRCDPISGHVSLFWYQQALGQGPEFLTYFQNEAQLDKSGLPSDRFFAERPEGSVSTLKIQRTQQEDSAVYLCASSSVGREANEQFFGPGTRLTVL.

The J gene is TRBJ2-5, the V gene TRBV6-2 or TRBV6-3; 8 bases map to TRBD1. The V and J ends lost 0 bases and 5 bases, in that order; junction bases with no gene match: 8. This CDR3 has 16 amino acids. The germline V gene encodes CDR1 MNHEY and CDR2 SVGEGT. The CDR3 sequence: CASSYSRTGHRETQYF. CDR3 DNA: TGTGCCAGCAGTTACTCGAGGACAGGGCATCGTGAGACCCAGTACTTC.